These 26 T cell receptor beta chains originate from one sample sequenced in a study of T cell responses to AZD1222 COVID-19 vaccine. TCRdb keeps only in-frame clones here, not all; method: immunoSEQ multiplex PCR. Of around 120,000 clones in the sample, around 92% were seen once. The specimen comprised peripheral blood, sampled 28 days after the second AZD1222 dose. The receptors stem from an adult who received the AZD1222 COVID-19 vaccine.

The gene calls are TRBV3-1 (or the pseudogene TRBV3-2) and TRBJ1-2; 7 nucleotides align to TRBD1. J was trimmed by 4 bases and V by 4 bases; bases with no gene match: 6. This CDR3 comprises 14 residues. CDR1 is LGHDT and CDR2 is YNNKEL in the germline V gene (reference sequence). CDR3 coding DNA: TGTGCCAGCAGCCGCTCTGGGACAGCCTATGGCTACACCTTC. This gives the protein CASSRSGTAYGYTF.

V is TRBV28 and J is TRBJ1-2, with no clear D. The germline CDR1 and CDR2 sequences are MDHEN and SYDVKM. The CDR3 is made up of 13 amino acids. V was clipped by 0 bases and J by 7 bases, with 9 bases between them. The CDR3 region is CASSLWGFSGYTF. The CDR3 region has the DNA TGTGCCAGCAGTTTATGGGGGTTCAGTGGCTACACCTTC.

The count of this clone is one. This chain connects TRBV9 to TRBJ1-6, with D unresolved. V was pared by 5 bases and J by 0 bases, with 9 bases between. This CDR3 has 15 residues. Germline V gene lookup returns CDR1 SGDLS and CDR2 YYNGEE. Here the CDR3 DNA reads TGTGCCAGCAGAGGAGGGAACTCCTATAATTCACCCCTCCACTTT. Protein: CASRGGNSYNSPLHF.

This chain joins TRBV5-1 and TRBJ2-3; 8 bases line up with TRBD2. This CDR3 spans 16 amino acids. Germline trimming cut 0 bases from V and 8 bases from J; bases unmatched to any gene: 11. Germline V lookup: CDR1 SGHRS, CDR2 YFSETQ. The CDR3 nucleotides are TGCGCCAGCAGCTTGGGGGGCCTAGCGGGCTTGTCTACGCAGTATTTT. Its protein product is CASSLGGLAGLSTQYF.

This rearrangement joins TRBV5-1 to TRBJ1-6; possible D gene TRBD1, 6 bases. The CDR3 loop spans 16 amino acids. The V and J ends lost 4 bases and 7 bases respectively, with 18 bases between them. Per the germline V gene, CDR1 is SGHRS and CDR2 is YFSETQ. Here the CDR3 reads CASSPGEGGSNSPLHF. The CDR3 nucleotides are TGCGCCAGCAGCCCCGGAGAGGGGGGGAGCAATTCACCCCTCCACTTT.

The gene calls are TRBV4-1 and TRBJ1-2, with D possibly being TRBD1 (6 bases). Trimming left V 3 bases short and J 4 bases short, with 12 bases between. This CDR3 region has 14 residues. The germline V gene encodes CDR1 MGHRA and CDR2 YSYEKL. CDR3 protein: CASSHDTGSYGYTF. Written as DNA, the CDR3 is TGCGCCAGCAGCCATGATACAGGGTCCTATGGCTACACCTTC.

The J gene is TRBJ2-4, the V gene TRBV3-1 (or the pseudogene TRBV3-2); the D gene could be TRBD1 or TRBD2 (5 bases each). CDR3 length: 17 amino acids. V shed 1 base and J shed 0 bases, with 13 bases lying between them. Germline CDR1 and CDR2: LGHDT and YNNKEL (reference sequence). The CDR3 DNA follows: TGTGCCAGCAGCCAAGGGGGACCATTAGGAGCCAAAAACATTCAGTACTTC. Residues: CASSQGGPLGAKNIQYF.

This chain connects TRBV5-1 to TRBJ1-1; D gene unclear. In germline, CDR1 is SGHRS, CDR2 YFSETQ. V was cut by 4 bases and J by 3 bases, with 13 bases left in between. The CDR3 is 14 amino acids. The CDR3 nucleotides are TGCGCCAGCAGCGACGGTCACGTAGACACTGAAGCTTTCTTT. As protein: CASSDGHVDTEAFF.

The rearrangement joins TRBV7-9 to TRBJ1-2; D is undetermined. Germline lookup yields CDR1 SEHNR and CDR2 FQNEAQ (reference sequence). The V gene lost 5 bases and the J gene lost 7 bases, with 11 bases spanning the gap. CDR3 size: 12 residues. The CDR3 sequence: CASSPGLGGYTF. DNA of the CDR3: TGTGCCAGCAGCCCAGGACTGGGTGGCTACACCTTC.

The V gene is TRBV5-1, the J gene TRBJ2-1; D is possibly TRBD2 (6 bases). The germline V and J ends were trimmed by 5 bases and 5 bases, with 11 bases remaining between them. Per the germline V gene, CDR1 is SGHRS and CDR2 is YFSETQ. The CDR3 is 13 residues long. The DNA of the CDR3 is TGCGCCAGCAGGGACCAGCGGGACAATGAGCAGTTCTTC. It is translated as CASRDQRDNEQFF.

As regards this clone: Compared with germline, one end of the junction differs, possibly owing to a read error. The chain links TRBV7-7 to TRBJ1-1; 10 bases match TRBD1. CDR1 and CDR2 from the germline V gene are SSHAT and FNYEAQ (reference sequence). The CDR3 runs to 19 residues. The CDR3 region has the DNA TGTGCTAGCAGCCCAAGACAGGGGGCAATCCCAGCTGCGGGGACTGAAGCTTTCTTT. It yields the protein CASSPRQGAIPAAGTEAFF.

V gene TRBV24-1 combines with J gene TRBJ2-3; D not certain. Germline V gives CDR1 KGHDR, CDR2 SFDVKD. The CDR3 sequence is 13 residues long. The V gene lost 5 bases and the J gene lost 7 bases, with 12 bases spanning the gap. Written as DNA, the CDR3 is TGTGCCACCAGTGTCCCCTCCTCAAATACGCAGTATTTT. Protein product: CATSVPSSNTQYF.

This clone has more than one count but fewer than ten. The chain employs TRBV24-1 and TRBJ1-5; D is undetermined. V was clipped by 12 bases and J by 4 bases, with 15 bases between them. Germline CDR1 reads KGHDR; CDR2 reads SFDVKD. The CDR3 contains 13 residues. The CDR3 here is CASQRGLNQPQHF. The CDR3 nucleotides are TGTGCCTCCCAACGAGGGTTGAATCAGCCCCAGCATTTT.

The chain recombines TRBV2 with TRBJ1-5, with D uncertain. Trimming removed 6 bases at V and 6 bases at J, with 18 bases between. Germline V lookup: CDR1 SNHLY, CDR2 FYNNEI. The CDR3 has 15 amino acids. The DNA of the CDR3 is TGTGCCAGCAGCTACAGTCATCCTAGGACTCAGCCCCAGCATTTT. Its protein product is CASSYSHPRTQPQHF.

In DNA form, the CDR3 reads TGTGCCAGCAGCTCGAACAGGGTTGAAAAACTGTTTTTT. This sequence encodes CASSSNRVEKLFF. V is TRBV7-9 and J is TRBJ1-4; D is possibly TRBD1 (6 bases). Trimming shortened V by 4 bases and J by 7 bases, and 10 bases separated the two germline ends. The V gene's germline CDR1 is SEHNR and CDR2 FQNEAQ (reference sequence). The CDR3 covers 13 residues.

As concerns this clone: Germline and junction disagree at one end, which may indicate a read error. This chain joins TRBV24-1 and TRBJ1-2; D perhaps matches TRBD1 (6 bases). The CDR3 covers 13 residues. Germline V gives CDR1 KGHDR, CDR2 SFDVKD. CDR3: CATSEATGTRTVF. The CDR3 DNA is TGTGCCACCAGTGAAGCGACCGGGACAAGGACTGTCTTC.

The gene calls are TRBV19 and TRBJ2-2, with a possible D match to TRBD1 (5 bases). Deletions cut 7 bases from V and 4 bases from J, with 10 bases between. CDR3 size: 13 residues. In germline, CDR1 is LNHDA, CDR2 SQIVND (reference sequence). The DNA of the CDR3 is TGTGCCAGTAAACAGGAGATCACCGGGGAGCTGTTTTTT. It translates to CASKQEITGELFF.

The chain links TRBV13 to TRBJ2-1, with 11 nucleotides matching TRBD2. V was clipped by 4 bases and J by 5 bases; unmatched bases: 7. The germline CDR1 and CDR2 sequences are PRHDT and FYEKMQ (reference sequence). The CDR3 has 16 residues. CDR3: CASSSTGTSGNNEQFF. CDR3 sequence (DNA): TGTGCCAGCAGCTCAACCGGGACTAGCGGAAACAATGAGCAGTTCTTC.

Only one count was recorded for this clone. This rearrangement joins TRBV19 to TRBJ1-2, with 7 nucleotides matching TRBD1. V shed 3 bases and J 5 bases; nucleotides not matched to a gene: 3. Looked up from germline, CDR1 is LNHDA and CDR2 is SQIVND (reference sequence). The CDR3 runs to 13 residues. CDR3 nucleotide sequence: TGTGCCAGTAGTATGGACAGGCTATATGGCTACACCTTC. It specifies CASSMDRLYGYTF.

The chain combines TRBV5-1 with TRBJ2-5; TRBD1 is a possible D gene (5 bases). This CDR3 has 16 residues. Per the germline V gene, CDR1 is SGHRS and CDR2 is YFSETQ. Trimming removed 0 bases at V and 4 bases at J, with 16 bases between. The CDR3 coding sequence is TGCGCCAGCAGCTTGGCTGGGAATCAGGGCGGAGAGACCCAGTACTTC. It specifies CASSLAGNQGGETQYF.

The chain joins TRBV28 to TRBJ1-1, with D uncertain. The CDR3 covers 15 residues. V lost 2 bases, J lost 1 base, and 11 bases lay in between. Per germline, CDR1 MDHEN and CDR2 SYDVKM. The CDR3 nucleotides are TGTGCCAGCAGTTTACGTCGCGTCACGAACACTGAAGCTTTCTTT. Translated, it gives CASSLRRVTNTEAFF.

V is TRBV7-9 and J is TRBJ1-2, with a tentative D call TRBD1 (5 bases). Per the germline V gene, CDR1 is SEHNR and CDR2 is FQNEAQ (reference sequence). V was trimmed by 0 bases and J by 8 bases, leaving 13 bases between them. CDR3 length: 14 amino acids. The CDR3 nucleotides read TGTGCCAGCAGCTTAGCGGGGGGTCCCAGAGGCTACACCTTC. Its protein product is CASSLAGGPRGYTF.

The gene calls are TRBV18 and TRBJ2-3, with a tentative D call TRBD1 (6 bases). The CDR3 has 15 amino acids. The germline V gene encodes CDR1 KGHSH and CDR2 LQKENI. V lost 4 bases to trimming and J lost 1 base, with 12 bases between them. In DNA, the CDR3 is TGTGCCAGCTCACGACGGACAGACTGCACAGATACGCAGTATTTT. Residues: CASSRRTDCTDTQYF. The full variable domain, completed using reference TRBV18 and TRBJ2-3, is NAGVMQNPRHLVRRRGQEARLRCSPMKGHSHVYWYRQLPEEGLKFMVYLQKENIIDESGMPKERFSAEFPKEGPSILRIQQVVRGDSAAYFCASSRRTDCTDTQYFGPGTRLTVL.

The chain is built from TRBV11-2 and TRBJ2-3; 7 positions agree with TRBD2. V lost 3 bases to trimming and J lost 6 bases; unmatched junction nucleotides: 3. The CDR3 has 13 residues. The germline V gene encodes CDR1 SGHAT and CDR2 FQNNGV. The DNA for the CDR3 is TGTGCCAGCAGCTTGGGGGGGTCGGATACGCAGTATTTT. Translation: CASSLGGSDTQYF.

This clone was seen just once. The genes are TRBV7-8 and TRBJ1-3; D remains unclear. Trimming took 5 bases from V and 2 from J, leaving 4 bases between them. The CDR3 contains 12 residues. Germline loops: CDR1 SGHVS, CDR2 FQNEAQ. The CDR3 region is CASSPAGNTIYF. The CDR3 DNA follows: TGTGCCAGCAGCCCCGCTGGAAACACCATATATTTT. Drawing the rest from reference TRBV7-8 and TRBJ1-3, the complete variable domain is GAGVSQSPRYKVAKRGQDVALRCDPISGHVSLFWYQQALGQGPEFLTYFQNEAQLDKSGLPSDRFFAERPEGSVSTLKIQRTQQEDSAVYLCASSPAGNTIYFGEGSWLTVV.

The rearrangement joins TRBV27 to TRBJ1-4; D not certain. V shed 6 bases and J shed 2 bases, with 10 bases lying between them. This CDR3 comprises 14 residues. CDR1 is MNHEY, CDR2 SMNVEV, per germline (reference sequence). The CDR3 is CASRVGWTNEKLFF. CDR3 DNA sequence: TGTGCCAGCAGAGTCGGTTGGACTAATGAAAAACTGTTTTTT.